This T cell receptor beta chain came from a study of blood T cells in healthy people across ages. Trimming removed 5 bases at V and 3 bases at J, with 13 bases between. CDR3 length: 14 residues. Germline V gene lookup returns CDR1 SGHTA and CDR2 FQGTGA. It was with a sample-barcoded 5' primer and a J-beta primer mix that a second PCR of about 6 to 12 cycles was run. A single record per CDR3 protein comes from TCRdb applying MiXCR to the 5' RACE reads. The profile covers 550,000 to 600,000 distinct CDR3 sequences, with roughly 48% appearing a single time and roughly 24% taken by the ten largest. Material: blood. The clonotype comes from an elderly man in good health. The chain joins TRBV7-3 to TRBJ1-1; TRBD1 is a possible D gene (5 bases). This chain's CDR3 is CASSPAGFYTEAFF. CDR3 sequence (DNA): TGTGCCAGCAGCCCGGCAGGGTTTTACACTGAAGCTTTCTTT.